This T cell receptor beta chain was recorded in a study of T cells after yellow fever vaccination. Study-wide results and caveats: Some clonotypes were seen in both the CD4 and the CD8 compartments. These made up a small share and likely arose from convergent recombination.

The CDR3 consists of 16 residues. Trimming shortened V by 2 bases and J by 0 bases, and 11 bases separated the two germline ends. Germline CDR1 reads SGHTA; CDR2 reads FQGNSA. TCRdb reprocessed the 5' RACE reads via MiXCR and lists one record per CDR3 protein. This sample carries around 250,000 distinct CDR3 sequences, about 7.1% of them seen once, and the ten largest clones take roughly 0.9%. Many counts were recorded for this clonotype. What it recognizes is unknown. The chain combines TRBV7-2 with TRBJ1-5, with D hard to call. The sample consisted of CD4+ T cells sorted from PBMCs, taken 15 days after the yellow fever booster vaccination. This TCR was sampled from a man aged 25-45 years who received the YFV17D yellow fever vaccine. The DNA for the CDR3 is TGTGCCAGCAGCTTACTCCCCGGGGATAGCAATCAGCCCCAGCATTTT. This encodes CASSLLPGDSNQPQHF. Together with reference TRBV7-2 and TRBJ1-5, the CDR3 gives the full variable domain: GAGVSQSPSNKVTEKGKDVELRCDPISGHTALYWYRQSLGQGLEFLIYFQGNSAPDKSGLPSDRFSAERTGGSVSTLTIQRTQQEDSAVYLCASSLLPGDSNQPQHFGDGTRLSIL.